This T cell receptor beta chain was identified during a study of blood T cell repertoires in COVID-19. Study-wide context: From the United States, Italy and Spain came samples of acute and convalescent COVID-19. Nucleic acid was either cDNA or gDNA, and it came from T cells, B-cell-depleted T cells, or PBMCs.

V shed 7 bases and J shed 4 bases, with 11 bases lying between them. This CDR3 region has 12 residues. In germline, CDR1 is MNHEY, CDR2 SVGAGI. How the authors handled the data: Quantification of nucleated cells was approximated via reference gene primer amplification. Assay used: immunoSEQ multiplex PCR; TCRdb lists only in-frame clones, some missing. V and J calls and clone size come straight from that table; D and trimming were deduced from the DNA. The sample carries about 230,000 clones, approximately 80% recorded once. Material: peripheral blood. The V call is TRBV6-5, the J call TRBJ2-7, with D possibly TRBD1 on 6 matching bases. This receptor was obtained from a woman aged 35 to 49 who had recovered from COVID-19. The CDR3 spells CASTNREYEQYF. The CDR3 bases are TGTGCCAGCACTAACAGGGAGTACGAGCAGTACTTC.